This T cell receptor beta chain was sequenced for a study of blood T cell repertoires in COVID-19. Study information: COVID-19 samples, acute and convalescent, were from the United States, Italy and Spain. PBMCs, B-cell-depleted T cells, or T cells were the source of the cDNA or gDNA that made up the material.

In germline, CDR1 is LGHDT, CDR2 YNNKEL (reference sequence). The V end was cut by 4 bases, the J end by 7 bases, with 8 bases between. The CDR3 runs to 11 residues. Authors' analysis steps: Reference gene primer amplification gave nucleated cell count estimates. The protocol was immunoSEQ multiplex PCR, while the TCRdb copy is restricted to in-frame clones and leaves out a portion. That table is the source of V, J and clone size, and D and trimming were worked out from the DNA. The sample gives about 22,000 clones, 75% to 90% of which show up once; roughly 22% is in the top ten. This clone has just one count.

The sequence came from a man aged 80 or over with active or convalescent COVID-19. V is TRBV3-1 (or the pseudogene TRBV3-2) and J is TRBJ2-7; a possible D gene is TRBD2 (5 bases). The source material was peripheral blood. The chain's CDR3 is CASSRGGEQYF. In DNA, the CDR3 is TGTGCCAGCAGCCGAGGAGGAGAGCAGTACTTC.